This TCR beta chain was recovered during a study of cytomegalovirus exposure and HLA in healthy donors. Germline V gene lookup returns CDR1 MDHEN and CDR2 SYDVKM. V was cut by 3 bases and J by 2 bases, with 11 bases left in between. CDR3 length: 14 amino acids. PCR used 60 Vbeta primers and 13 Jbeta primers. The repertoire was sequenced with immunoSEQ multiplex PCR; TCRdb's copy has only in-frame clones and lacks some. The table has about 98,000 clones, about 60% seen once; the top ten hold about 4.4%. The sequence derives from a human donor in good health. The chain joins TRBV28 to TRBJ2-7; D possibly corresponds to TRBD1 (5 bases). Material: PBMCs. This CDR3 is CASSLGLSTYEQYF. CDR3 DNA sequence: TGTGCCAGCAGTTTGGGGCTTTCTACCTACGAGCAGTACTTC.